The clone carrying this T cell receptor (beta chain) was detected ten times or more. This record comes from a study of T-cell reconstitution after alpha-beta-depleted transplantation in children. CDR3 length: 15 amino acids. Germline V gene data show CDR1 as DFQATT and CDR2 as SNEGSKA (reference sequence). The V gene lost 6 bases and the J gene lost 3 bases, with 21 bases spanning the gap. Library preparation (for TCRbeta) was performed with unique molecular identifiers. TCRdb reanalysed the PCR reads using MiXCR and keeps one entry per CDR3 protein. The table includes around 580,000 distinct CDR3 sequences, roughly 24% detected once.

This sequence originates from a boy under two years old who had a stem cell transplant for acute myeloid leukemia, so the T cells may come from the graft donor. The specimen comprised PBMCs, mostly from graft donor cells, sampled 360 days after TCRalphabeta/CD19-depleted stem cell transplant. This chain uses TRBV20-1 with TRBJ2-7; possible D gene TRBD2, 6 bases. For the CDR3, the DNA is TGCAGTGCCTCCCCCCCTAGCGCCCTCCTCTACGAGCAGTACGTC. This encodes CSASPPSALLYEQYV.